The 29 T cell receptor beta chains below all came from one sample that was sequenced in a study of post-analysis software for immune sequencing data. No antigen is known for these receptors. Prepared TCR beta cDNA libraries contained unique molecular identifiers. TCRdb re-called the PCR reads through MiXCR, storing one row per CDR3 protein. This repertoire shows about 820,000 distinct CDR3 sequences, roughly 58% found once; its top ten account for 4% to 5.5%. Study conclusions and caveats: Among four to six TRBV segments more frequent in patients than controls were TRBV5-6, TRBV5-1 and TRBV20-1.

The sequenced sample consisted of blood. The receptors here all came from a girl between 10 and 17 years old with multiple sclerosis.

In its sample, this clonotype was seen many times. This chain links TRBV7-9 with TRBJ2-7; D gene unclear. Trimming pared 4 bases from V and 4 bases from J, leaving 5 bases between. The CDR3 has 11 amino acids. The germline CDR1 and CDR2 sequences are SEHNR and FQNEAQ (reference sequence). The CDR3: CASSSNYEQYF. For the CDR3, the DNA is TGTGCCAGCAGCTCTAATTACGAGCAGTACTTC.

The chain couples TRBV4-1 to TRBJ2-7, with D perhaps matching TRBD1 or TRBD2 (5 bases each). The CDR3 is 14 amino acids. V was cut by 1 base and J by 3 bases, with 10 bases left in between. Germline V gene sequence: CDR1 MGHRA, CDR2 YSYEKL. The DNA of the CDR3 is TGCGCCAGCAGCCAAGTCAGGGACGTCTACGAGCAGTACTTC. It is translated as CASSQVRDVYEQYF.

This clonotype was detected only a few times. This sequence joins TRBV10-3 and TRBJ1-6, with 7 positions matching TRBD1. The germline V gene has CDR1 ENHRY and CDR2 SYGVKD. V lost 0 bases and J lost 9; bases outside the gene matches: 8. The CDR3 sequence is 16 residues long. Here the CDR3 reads CAISESFQGDGSPLHF. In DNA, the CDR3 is TGTGCCATCAGTGAGTCTTTCCAGGGGGACGGTTCACCCCTCCACTTT.

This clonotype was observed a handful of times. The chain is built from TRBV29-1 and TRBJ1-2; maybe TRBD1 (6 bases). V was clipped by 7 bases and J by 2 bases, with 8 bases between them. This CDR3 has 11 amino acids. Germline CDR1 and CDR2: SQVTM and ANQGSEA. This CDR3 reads CSAQGNYGYTF. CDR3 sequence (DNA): TGCAGCGCTCAGGGGAACTATGGCTACACCTTC.

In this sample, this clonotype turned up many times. The CDR3 DNA follows: TGTGCCAGCAGTGAAGGCCCCACTAACCTCCCAGCCCAGTACTTC. Translation gives CASSEGPTNLPAQYF. The gene calls are TRBV6-1 and TRBJ2-5; D call uncertain. Per the germline V gene, CDR1 is MNHNS and CDR2 is SASEGT. Trimming removed 1 base from V and 9 bases from J, with 18 bases in between. The CDR3 has 15 residues.

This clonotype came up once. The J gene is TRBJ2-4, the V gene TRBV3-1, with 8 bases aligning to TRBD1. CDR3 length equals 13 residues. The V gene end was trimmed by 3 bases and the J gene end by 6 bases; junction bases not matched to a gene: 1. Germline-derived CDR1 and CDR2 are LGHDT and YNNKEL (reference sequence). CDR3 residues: CASSHGQGNIQYF. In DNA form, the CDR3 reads TGTGCCAGCAGCCATGGACAGGGAAACATTCAGTACTTC. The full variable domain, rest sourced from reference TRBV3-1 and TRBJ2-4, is DTAVSQTPKYLVTQMGNDKSIKCEQNLGHDTMYWYKQDSKKFLKIMFSYNNKELIINETVPNRFSPKSPDKAHLNLHINSLELGDSAVYFCASSHGQGNIQYFGAGTRLSVL.

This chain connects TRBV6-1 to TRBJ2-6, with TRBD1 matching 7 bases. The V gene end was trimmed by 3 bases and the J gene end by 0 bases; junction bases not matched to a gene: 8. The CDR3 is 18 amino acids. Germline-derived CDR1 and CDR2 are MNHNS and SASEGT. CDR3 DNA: TGTGCCAGCAGTGATAGGTGGACAGGCCTCTCTGGGGCCAACGTCCTGACTTTC. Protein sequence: CASSDRWTGLSGANVLTF.

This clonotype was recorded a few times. The CDR3 coding sequence is TGTGCCAGCAGCTTAGGACAGTACAATCAGCCCCAGCATTTT. As protein: CASSLGQYNQPQHF. This chain connects TRBV7-2 to TRBJ1-5; TRBD1 is a possible D gene (5 bases). This CDR3 has 14 amino acids. Germline lookup yields CDR1 SGHTA and CDR2 FQGNSA. V lost 1 base to trimming and J lost 3 bases, with 7 bases between them.

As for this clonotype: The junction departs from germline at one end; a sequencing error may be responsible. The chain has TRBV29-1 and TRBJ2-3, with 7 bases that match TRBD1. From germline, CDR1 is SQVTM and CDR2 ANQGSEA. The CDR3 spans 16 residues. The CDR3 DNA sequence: TGCAGCGTTATTCCTCGGGTGACAGGGCTTCTCGATACGCAGGATTTT. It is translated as CSVIPRVTGLLDTQDF.

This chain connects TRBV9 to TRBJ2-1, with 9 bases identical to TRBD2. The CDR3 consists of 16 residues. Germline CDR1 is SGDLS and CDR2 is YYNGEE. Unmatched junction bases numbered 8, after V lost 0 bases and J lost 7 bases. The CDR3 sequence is CASSVGVAGDKNEQFF. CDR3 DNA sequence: TGTGCCAGCAGCGTAGGGGTAGCGGGAGATAAAAATGAGCAGTTCTTC.

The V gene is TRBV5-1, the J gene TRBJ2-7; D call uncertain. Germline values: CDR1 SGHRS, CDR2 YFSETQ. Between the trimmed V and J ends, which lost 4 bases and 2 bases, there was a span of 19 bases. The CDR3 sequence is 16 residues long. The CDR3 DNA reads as TGCGCCAGCAGCAGATATGGCGAGGTCTCCGCCTACGAGCAGTACTTC. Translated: CASSRYGEVSAYEQYF. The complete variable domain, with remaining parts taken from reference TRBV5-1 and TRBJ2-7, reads KAGVTQTPRYLIKTRGQQVTLSCSPISGHRSVSWYQQTPGQGLQFLFEYFSETQRNKGNFPGRFSGRQFSNSRSEMNVSTLELGDSALYLCASSRYGEVSAYEQYFGPGTRLTVT.

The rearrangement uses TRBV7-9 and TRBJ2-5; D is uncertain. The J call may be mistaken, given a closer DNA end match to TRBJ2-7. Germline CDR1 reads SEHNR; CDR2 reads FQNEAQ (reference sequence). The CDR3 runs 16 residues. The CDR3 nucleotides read TGTGCCAGCAGCTTAACGACCGACGTCGGCCTCGGCGAGCAGTACTTC. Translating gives CASSLTTDVGLGEQYF.

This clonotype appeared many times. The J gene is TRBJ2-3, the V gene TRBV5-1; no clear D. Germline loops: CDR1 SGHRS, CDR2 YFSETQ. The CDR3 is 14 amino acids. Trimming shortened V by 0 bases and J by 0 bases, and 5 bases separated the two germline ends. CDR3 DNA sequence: TGCGCCAGCAGCTTGGGGGCGAGCACAGATACGCAGTATTTT. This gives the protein CASSLGASTDTQYF.

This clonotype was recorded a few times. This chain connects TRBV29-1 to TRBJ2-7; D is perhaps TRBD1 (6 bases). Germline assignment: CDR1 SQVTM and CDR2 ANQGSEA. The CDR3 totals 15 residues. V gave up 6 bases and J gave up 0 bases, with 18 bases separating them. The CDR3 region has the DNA TGCAGCGTCTGTATCCTCCGGGACAACTCCTACGAGCAGTACTTC. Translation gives CSVCILRDNSYEQYF.

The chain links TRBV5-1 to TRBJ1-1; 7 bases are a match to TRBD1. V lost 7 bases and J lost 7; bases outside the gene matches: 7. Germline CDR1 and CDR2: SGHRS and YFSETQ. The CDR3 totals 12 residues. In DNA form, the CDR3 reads TGCGCCAGCGGCCTGGACAGGTTTGAAGCTTTCTTT. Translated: CASGLDRFEAFF.

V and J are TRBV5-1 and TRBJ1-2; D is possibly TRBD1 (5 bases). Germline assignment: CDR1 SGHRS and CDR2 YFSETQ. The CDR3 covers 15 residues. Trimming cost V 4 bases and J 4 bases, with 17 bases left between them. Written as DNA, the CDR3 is TGCGCCAGCAGCCCGACGAGGCAGGGAGGCTATGGCTACACCTTC. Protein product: CASSPTRQGGYGYTF. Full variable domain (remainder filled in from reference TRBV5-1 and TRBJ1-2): KAGVTQTPRYLIKTRGQQVTLSCSPISGHRSVSWYQQTPGQGLQFLFEYFSETQRNKGNFPGRFSGRQFSNSRSEMNVSTLELGDSALYLCASSPTRQGGYGYTFGSGTRLTVV.

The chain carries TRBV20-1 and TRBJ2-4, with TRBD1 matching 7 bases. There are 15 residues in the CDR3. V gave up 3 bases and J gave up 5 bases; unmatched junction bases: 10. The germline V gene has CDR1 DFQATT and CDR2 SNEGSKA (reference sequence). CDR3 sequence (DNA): TGCAGTGCTAGGAGCACAGGGGTGTTTCAAAACATTCAGTACTTC. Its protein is CSARSTGVFQNIQYF.

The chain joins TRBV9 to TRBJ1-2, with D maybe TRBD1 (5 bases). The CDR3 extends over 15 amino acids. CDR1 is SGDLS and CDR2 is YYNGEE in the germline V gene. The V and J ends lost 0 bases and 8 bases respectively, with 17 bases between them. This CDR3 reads CASSVATGAGRGYTF. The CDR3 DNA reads TGTGCCAGCAGCGTAGCTACGGGTGCAGGGCGCGGCTACACCTTC.

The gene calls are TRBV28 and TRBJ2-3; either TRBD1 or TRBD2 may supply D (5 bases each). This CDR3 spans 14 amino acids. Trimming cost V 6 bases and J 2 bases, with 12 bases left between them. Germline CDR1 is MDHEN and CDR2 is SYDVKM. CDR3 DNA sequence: TGTGCCAGCAGGGGGGTCGACCACACAGATACGCAGTATTTT. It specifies CASRGVDHTDTQYF. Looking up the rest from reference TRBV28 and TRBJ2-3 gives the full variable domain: DVKVTQSSRYLVKRTGEKVFLECVQDMDHENMFWYRQDPGLGLRLIYFSYDVKMKEKGDIPEGYSVSREKKERFSLILESASTNQTSMYLCASRGVDHTDTQYFGPGTRLTVL.

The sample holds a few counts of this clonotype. CDR3 sequence: CSARRLSGGGGEQYF. CDR3 DNA: TGCAGTGCTAGACGCTTGAGCGGGGGCGGTGGCGAGCAGTACTTC. The V gene is TRBV20-1, the J gene TRBJ2-4, with TRBD2 matching over 8 bases. The end of the DNA aligns better with TRBJ2-7, so the J call may be wrong. The CDR3 has 15 residues. Germline V gene sequence: CDR1 DFQATT, CDR2 SNEGSKA (reference sequence).

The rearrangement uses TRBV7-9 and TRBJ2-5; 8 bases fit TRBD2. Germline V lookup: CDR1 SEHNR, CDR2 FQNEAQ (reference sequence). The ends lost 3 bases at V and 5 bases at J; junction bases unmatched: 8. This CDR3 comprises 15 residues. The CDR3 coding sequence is TGTGCCAGCAGCTTGTTTGCGGGGGGCCCGGAGACCCAGTACTTC. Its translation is CASSLFAGGPETQYF.

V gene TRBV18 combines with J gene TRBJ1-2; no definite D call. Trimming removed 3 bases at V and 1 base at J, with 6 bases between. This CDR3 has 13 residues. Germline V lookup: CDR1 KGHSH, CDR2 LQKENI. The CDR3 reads CASSPSDNYGYTF. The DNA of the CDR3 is TGTGCCAGCTCACCCTCGGATAACTATGGCTACACCTTC.

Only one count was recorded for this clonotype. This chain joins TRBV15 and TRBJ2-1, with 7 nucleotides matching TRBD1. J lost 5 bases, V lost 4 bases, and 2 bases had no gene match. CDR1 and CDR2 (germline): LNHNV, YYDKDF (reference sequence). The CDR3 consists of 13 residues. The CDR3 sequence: CATSMDRHNEQFF. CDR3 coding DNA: TGTGCCACCAGCATGGACAGGCACAATGAGCAGTTCTTC.

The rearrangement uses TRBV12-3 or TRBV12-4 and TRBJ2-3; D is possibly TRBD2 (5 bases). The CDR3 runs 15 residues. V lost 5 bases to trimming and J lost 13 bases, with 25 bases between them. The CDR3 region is CASSPLGLPTDAEYF. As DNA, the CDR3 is TGTGCCAGCAGTCCTCTCGGACTGCCCACAGATGCGGAGTATTTT.

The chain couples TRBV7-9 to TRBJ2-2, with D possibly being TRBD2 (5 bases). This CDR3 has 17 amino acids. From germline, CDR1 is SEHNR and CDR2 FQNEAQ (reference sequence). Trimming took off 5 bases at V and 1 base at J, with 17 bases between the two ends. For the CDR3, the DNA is TGTGCCAGCAGCCCCTCCGCCCCGGGGAGGAACACCGGGGAGCTGTTTTTT. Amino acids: CASSPSAPGRNTGELFF. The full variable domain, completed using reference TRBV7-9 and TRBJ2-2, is DTGVSQNPRHKITKRGQNVTFRCDPISEHNRLYWYRQTLGQGPEFLTYFQNEAQLEKSRLLSDRFSAERPKGSFSTLEIQRTEQGDSAMYLCASSPSAPGRNTGELFFGEGSRLTVL.

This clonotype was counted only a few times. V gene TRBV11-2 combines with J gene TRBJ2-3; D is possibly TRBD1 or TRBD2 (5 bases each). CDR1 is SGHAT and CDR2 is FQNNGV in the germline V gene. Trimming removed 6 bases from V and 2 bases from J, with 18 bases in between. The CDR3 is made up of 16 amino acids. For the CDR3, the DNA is TGTGCCAGCAGTCCCATCTCGGGACCAGTCACAGATACGCAGTATTTT. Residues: CASSPISGPVTDTQYF.

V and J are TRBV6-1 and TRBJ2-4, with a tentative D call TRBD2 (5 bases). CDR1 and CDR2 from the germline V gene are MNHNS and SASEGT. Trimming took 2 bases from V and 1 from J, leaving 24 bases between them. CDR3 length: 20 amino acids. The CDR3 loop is CASSEFGSRSGPLAKNIQYF. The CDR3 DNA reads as TGTGCCAGCAGTGAATTCGGCAGCCGGAGCGGACCACTGGCCAAAAACATTCAGTACTTC.

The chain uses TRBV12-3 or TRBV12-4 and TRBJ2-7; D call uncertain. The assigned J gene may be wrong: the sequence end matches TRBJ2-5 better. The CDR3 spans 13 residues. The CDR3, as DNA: TGTGCCAGCAGTCAGTGGGCAGGAGAGACCCAGTACTTC. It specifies CASSQWAGETQYF.

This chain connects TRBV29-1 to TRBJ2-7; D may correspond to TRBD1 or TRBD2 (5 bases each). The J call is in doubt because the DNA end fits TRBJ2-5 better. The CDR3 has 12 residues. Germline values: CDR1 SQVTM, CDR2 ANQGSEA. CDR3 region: CSVEPGRETQYF. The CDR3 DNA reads TGCAGCGTTGAACCGGGGCGAGAGACCCAGTACTTC.